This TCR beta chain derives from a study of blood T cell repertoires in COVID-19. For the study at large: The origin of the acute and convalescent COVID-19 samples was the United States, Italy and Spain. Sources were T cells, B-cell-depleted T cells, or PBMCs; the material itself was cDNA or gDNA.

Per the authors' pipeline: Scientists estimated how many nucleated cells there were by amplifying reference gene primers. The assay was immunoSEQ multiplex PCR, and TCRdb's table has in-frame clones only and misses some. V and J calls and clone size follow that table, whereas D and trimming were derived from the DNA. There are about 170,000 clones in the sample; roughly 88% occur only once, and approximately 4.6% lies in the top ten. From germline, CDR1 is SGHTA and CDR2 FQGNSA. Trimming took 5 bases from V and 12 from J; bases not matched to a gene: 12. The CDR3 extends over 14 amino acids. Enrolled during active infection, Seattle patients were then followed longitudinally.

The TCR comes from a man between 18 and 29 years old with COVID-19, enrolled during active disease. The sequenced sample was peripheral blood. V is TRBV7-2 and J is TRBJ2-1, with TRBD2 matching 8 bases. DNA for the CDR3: TGTGCCAGCAGCCCCAGGCGGGGGGCCCACCGGCAGTTCTTC. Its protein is CASSPRRGAHRQFF.